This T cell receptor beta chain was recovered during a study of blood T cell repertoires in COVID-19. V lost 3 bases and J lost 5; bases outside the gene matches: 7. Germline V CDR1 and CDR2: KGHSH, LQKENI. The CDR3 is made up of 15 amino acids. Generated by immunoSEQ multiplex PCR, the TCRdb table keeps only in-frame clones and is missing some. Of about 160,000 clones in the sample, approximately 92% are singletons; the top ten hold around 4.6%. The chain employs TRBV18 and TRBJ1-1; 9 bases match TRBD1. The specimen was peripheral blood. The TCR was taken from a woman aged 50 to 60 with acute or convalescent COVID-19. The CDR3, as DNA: TGTGCCAGCTCACCTCCGACAGGGGGAGGGACTGAAGCTTTCTTT. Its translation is CASSPPTGGGTEAFF.